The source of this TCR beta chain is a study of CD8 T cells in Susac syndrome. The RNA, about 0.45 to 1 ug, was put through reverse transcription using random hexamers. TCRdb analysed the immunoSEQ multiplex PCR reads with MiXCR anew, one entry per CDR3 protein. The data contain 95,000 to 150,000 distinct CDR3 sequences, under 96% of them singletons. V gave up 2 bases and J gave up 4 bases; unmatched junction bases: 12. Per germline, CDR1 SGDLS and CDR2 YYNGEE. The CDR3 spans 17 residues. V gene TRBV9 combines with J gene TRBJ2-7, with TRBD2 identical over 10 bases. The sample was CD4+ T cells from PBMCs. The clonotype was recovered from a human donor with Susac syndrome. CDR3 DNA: TGTGCCAGCAGCGTTGGGACAGCGACTAGCGGGCCATACGAGCAGTACTTC. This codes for CASSVGTATSGPYEQYF. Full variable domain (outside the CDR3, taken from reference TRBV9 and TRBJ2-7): DSGVTQTPKHLITATGQRVTLRCSPRSGDLSVYWYQQSLDQGLQFLIQYYNGEERAKGNILERFSAQQFPDLHSELNLSSLELGDSALYFCASSVGTATSGPYEQYFGPGTRLTVT.